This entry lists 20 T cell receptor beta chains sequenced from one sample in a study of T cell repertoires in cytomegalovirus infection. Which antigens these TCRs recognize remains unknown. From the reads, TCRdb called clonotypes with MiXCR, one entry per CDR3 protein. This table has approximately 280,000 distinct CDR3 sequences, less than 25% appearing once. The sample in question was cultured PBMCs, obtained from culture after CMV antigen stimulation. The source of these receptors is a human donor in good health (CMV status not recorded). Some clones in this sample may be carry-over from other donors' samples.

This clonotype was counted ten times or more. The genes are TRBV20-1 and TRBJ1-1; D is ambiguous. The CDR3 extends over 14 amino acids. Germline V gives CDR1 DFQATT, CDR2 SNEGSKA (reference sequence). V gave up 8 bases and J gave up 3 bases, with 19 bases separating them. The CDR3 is CSTTPWQIYTEAFF. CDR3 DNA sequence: TGCAGTACTACCCCATGGCAGATTTACACTGAAGCTTTCTTT.

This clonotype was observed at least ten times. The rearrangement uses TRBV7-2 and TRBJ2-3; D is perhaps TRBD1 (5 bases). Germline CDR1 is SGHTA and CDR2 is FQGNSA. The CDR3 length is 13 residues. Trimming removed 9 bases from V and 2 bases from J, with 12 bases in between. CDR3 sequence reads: CASLGQVTDTQYF. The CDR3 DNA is TGTGCCAGTTTGGGGCAGGTCACAGATACGCAGTATTTT.

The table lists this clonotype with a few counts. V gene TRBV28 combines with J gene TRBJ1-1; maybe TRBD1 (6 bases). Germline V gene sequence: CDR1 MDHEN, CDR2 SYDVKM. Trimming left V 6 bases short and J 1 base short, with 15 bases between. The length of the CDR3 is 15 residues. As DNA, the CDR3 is TGTGCCAGCAGCTCAGCAGGGGCGCAGAACACTGAAGCTTTCTTT. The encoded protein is CASSSAGAQNTEAFF.

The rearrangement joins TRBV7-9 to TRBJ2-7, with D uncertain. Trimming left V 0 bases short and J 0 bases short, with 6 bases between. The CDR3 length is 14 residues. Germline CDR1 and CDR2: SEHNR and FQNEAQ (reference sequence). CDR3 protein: CASSLAVSSYEQYF. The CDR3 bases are TGTGCCAGCAGCTTAGCGGTGAGCTCCTACGAGCAGTACTTC.

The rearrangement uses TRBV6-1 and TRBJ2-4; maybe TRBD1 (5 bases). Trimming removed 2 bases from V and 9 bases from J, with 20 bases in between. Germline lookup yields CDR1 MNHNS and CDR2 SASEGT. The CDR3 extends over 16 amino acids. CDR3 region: CASSEQGLGEVGIQYF. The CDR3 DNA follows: TGTGCCAGCAGTGAACAGGGTCTGGGCGAGGTTGGCATTCAGTACTTC.

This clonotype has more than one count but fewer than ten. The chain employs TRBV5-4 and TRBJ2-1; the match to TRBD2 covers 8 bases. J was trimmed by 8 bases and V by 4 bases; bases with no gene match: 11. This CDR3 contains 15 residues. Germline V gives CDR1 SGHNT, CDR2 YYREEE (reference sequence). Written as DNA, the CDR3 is TGTGCCAGCAGCCTGCCAGGCGGGAGGATCGATGAGCAGTTCTTC. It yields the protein CASSLPGGRIDEQFF. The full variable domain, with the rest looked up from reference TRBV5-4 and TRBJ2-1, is ETGVTQSPTHLIKTRGQQVTLRCSSQSGHNTVSWYQQALGQGPQFIFQYYREEENGRGNFPPRFSGLQFPNYSSELNVNALELDDSALYLCASSLPGGRIDEQFFGPGTRLTVL.

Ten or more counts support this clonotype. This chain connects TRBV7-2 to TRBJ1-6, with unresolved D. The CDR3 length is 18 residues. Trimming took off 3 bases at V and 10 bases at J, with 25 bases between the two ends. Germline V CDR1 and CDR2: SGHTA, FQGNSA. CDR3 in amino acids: CASSFSREDLIVRSPLHF. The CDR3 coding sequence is TGTGCCAGCAGCTTTAGCCGGGAGGACCTAATAGTGCGGTCACCCCTCCACTTT. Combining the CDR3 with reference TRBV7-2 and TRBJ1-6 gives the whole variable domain GAGVSQSPSNKVTEKGKDVELRCDPISGHTALYWYRQSLGQGLEFLIYFQGNSAPDKSGLPSDRFSAERTGGSVSTLTIQRTQQEDSAVYLCASSFSREDLIVRSPLHFGNGTRLTVT.

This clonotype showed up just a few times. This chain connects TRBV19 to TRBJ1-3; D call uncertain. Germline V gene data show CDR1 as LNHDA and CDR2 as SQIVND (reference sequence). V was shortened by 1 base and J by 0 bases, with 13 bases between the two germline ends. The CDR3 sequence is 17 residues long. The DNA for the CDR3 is TGTGCCAGTAGTATAGTTTCGTCCTGGAACTCTGGAAACACCATATATTTT. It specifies CASSIVSSWNSGNTIYF. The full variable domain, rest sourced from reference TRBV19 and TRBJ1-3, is DGGITQSPKYLFRKEGQNVTLSCEQNLNHDAMYWYRQDPGQGLRLIYYSQIVNDFQKGDIAEGYSVSREKKESFPLTVTSAQKNPTAFYLCASSIVSSWNSGNTIYFGEGSWLTVV.

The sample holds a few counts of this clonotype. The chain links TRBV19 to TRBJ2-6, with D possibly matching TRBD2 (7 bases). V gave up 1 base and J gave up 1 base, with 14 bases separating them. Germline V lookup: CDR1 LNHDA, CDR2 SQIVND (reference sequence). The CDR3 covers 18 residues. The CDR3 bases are TGTGCCAGTAGTATAGGAGAGGGGGAGGGGTCTGGGGCCAACGTCCTGACTTTC. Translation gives CASSIGEGEGSGANVLTF.

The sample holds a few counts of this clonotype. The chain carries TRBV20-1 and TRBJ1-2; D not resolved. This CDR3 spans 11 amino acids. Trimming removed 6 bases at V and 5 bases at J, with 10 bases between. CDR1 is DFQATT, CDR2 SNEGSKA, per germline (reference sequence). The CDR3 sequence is CSAQWTYGYTF. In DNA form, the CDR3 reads TGCAGTGCCCAGTGGACTTATGGCTACACCTTC.

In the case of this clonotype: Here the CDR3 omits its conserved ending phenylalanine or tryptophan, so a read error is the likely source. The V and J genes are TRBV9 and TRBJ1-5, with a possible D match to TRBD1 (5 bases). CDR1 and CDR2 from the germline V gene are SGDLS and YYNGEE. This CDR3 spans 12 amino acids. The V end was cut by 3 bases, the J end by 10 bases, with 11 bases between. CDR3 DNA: TGTGCCAGCAGCGCCGGTCAGGGACCCCAGCATTCT. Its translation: CASSAGQGPQHS.

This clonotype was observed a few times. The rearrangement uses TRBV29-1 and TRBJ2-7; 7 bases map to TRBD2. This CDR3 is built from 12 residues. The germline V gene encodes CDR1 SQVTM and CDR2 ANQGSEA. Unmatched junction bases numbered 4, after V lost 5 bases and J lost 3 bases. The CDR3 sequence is CSVRLADYEQYF. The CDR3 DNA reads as TGCAGCGTTCGCCTAGCGGACTACGAGCAGTACTTC.

CDR3 in DNA: TGTGCCAGCAGCATAGGGGGCCTGGGACTAGCGGGAACAGATACGCAGTATTTT. The encoded protein is CASSIGGLGLAGTDTQYF. The chain joins TRBV9 to TRBJ2-3, with 13 positions matching TRBD2. The germline V gene encodes CDR1 SGDLS and CDR2 YYNGEE. The CDR3 totals 18 residues. V shed 4 bases, J shed 3 bases, and the junction held 11 bases outside the gene matches.

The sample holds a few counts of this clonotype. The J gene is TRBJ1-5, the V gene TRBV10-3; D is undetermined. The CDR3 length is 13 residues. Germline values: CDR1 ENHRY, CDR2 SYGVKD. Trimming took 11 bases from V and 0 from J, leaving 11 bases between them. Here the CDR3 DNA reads TGTGCCGTCCGGGAGAATAGCAATCAGCCCCAGCATTTT. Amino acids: CAVRENSNQPQHF.

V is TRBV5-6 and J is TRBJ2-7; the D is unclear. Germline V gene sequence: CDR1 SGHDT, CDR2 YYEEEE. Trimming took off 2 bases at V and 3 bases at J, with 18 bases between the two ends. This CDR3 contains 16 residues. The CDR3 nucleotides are TGTGCCAGCAGCTTCTATTCGAACGGATGGGACTACGAGCAGTACTTC. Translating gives CASSFYSNGWDYEQYF.

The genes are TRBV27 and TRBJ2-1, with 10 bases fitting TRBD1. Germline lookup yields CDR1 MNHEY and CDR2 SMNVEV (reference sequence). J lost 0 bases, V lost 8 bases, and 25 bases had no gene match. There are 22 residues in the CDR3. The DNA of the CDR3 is TGTGCCAGCGCACGTATCATAGGAAGGACAGGGGGGGGAAGACCCTCCTACAATGAGCAGTTCTTC. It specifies CASARIIGRTGGGRPSYNEQFF.

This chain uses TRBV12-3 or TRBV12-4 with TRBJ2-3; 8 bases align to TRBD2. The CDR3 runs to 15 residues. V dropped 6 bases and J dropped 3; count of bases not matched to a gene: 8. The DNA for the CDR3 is TGTGCCAGCAGCTCACTCGGGGGGGGGACAGATACGCAGTATTTT. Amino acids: CASSSLGGGTDTQYF.

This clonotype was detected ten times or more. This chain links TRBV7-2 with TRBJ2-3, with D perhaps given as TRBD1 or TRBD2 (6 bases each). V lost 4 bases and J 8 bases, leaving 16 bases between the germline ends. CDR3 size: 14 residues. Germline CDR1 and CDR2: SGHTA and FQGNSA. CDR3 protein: CASSWDSRGATQYF. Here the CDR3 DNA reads TGTGCCAGCAGCTGGGACTCTAGGGGGGCTACGCAGTATTTT.

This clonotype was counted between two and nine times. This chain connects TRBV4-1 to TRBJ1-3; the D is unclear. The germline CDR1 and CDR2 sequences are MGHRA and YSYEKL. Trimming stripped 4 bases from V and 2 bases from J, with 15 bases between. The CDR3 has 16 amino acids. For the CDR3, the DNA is TGCGCCAGCAGCCTTCGGACGGGTATCGCTGGAAACACCATATATTTT. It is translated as CASSLRTGIAGNTIYF.

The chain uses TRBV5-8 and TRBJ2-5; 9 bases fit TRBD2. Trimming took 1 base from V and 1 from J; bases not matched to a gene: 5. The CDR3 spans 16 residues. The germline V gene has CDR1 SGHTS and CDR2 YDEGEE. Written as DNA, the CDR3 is TGTGCCAGCAGCTTGCGGTTTAGCGGGAGCCAAGAGACCCAGTACTTC. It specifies CASSLRFSGSQETQYF.